The sequence of this T cell receptor beta chain was determined in a study of beta chain features in type 1 diabetes. Whole-study findings and limits: For Type 1 diabetes patients, all four CD4+ subsets carried TCRB CDR3s that were moderately but significantly shorter.

Since all of the isolated RNA was reverse transcribed, expressed TCRB transcripts were what got sequenced. TCRdb keeps only in-frame clones here, not all; method: immunoSEQ multiplex PCR. Of about 160,000 clones detected, 6.5% to 10% appear once; the ten largest clones hold around 0.5%. The length of the CDR3 is 13 residues. The germline V gene encodes CDR1 SQVTM and CDR2 ANQGSEA. V lost 4 bases and J 7 bases, leaving 14 bases between the germline ends. About this clone itself: Its antigen is undetermined.

Sequences were obtained from central memory CD4+ T cells from blood. The chain recombines TRBV29-1 with TRBJ1-5, with D possibly being TRBD1 (5 bases). This sequence was found in a woman between 18 and 30 years old with type 1 diabetes. The CDR3: CSVGEGLYQPQHF. CDR3 DNA: TGCAGCGTTGGGGAGGGGCTTTACCAGCCCCAGCATTTT. Based on the CDR3 plus reference TRBV29-1 and TRBJ1-5, the full variable domain is SAVISQKPSRDICQRGTSLTIQCQVDSQVTMMFWYRQQPGQSLTLIATANQGSEATYESGFVIDKFPISRPNLTFSTLTVSNMSPEDSSIYLCSVGEGLYQPQHFGDGTRLSIL.